The clone carrying this T cell receptor (beta chain) was observed at least ten times. Its specificity is unknown. The data were obtained in a study of T cell repertoires in cytomegalovirus infection. Across the whole study: CMV infection plus the matching HLA type was flagged by public TCR beta signatures. Study-wide points: CMV-specific TCR beta clonotypes restricted by HLA-C dominated the ex vivo response.

TCRdb processed the reads anew with MiXCR; each CDR3 protein has one entry. The data contain about 770,000 distinct CDR3 sequences, 25% to 35% of them singletons. The CDR3 covers 10 residues. Trimming removed 10 bases from V and 10 bases from J, with 13 bases in between. Germline-derived CDR1 and CDR2 are LNHDA and SQIVND (reference sequence). Sample: cultured CD8+ T cells from PBMCs, taken from culture after CMV antigen stimulation. The TCR was taken from a human donor in good health (CMV status not recorded). Some clones in this sample may be carry-over from other donors' samples. The chain is built from TRBV19 and TRBJ1-1; D is possibly TRBD1 (6 bases). For the CDR3, the DNA is TGTGCCACTTCGACAGGACGAGCTTTCTTT. It translates to CATSTGRAFF.